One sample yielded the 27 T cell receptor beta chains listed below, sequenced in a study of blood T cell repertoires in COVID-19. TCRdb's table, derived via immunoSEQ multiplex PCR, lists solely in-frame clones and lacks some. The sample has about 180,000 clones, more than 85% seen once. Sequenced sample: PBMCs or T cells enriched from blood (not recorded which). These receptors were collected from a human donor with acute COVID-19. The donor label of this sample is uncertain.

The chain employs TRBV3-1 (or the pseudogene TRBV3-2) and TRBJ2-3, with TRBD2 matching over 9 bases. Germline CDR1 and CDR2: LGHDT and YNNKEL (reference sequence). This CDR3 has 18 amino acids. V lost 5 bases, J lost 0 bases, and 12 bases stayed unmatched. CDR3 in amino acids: CASSYRGSGGASTDTQYF. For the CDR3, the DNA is TGTGCCAGCAGCTACCGGGGTAGCGGGGGAGCGAGCACAGATACGCAGTATTTT.

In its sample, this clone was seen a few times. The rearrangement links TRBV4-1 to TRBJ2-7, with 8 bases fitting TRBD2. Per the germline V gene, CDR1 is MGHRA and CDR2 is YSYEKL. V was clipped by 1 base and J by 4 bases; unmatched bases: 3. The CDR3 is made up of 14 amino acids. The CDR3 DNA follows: TGCGCCAGCAGCCAAGGTCGGGGGGGTTACGAGCAGTACTTC. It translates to CASSQGRGGYEQYF.

DNA for the CDR3: TGTGCCAGCAGTGAAGGAAGGACAGGGCCTGGCTACACCTTC. Translating it yields CASSEGRTGPGYTF. The genes are TRBV2 and TRBJ1-2, with 8 bases that match TRBD1. J was trimmed by 7 bases and V by 1 base; bases with no gene match: 5. CDR3 length: 14 amino acids. The germline CDR1 and CDR2 sequences are SNHLY and FYNNEI.

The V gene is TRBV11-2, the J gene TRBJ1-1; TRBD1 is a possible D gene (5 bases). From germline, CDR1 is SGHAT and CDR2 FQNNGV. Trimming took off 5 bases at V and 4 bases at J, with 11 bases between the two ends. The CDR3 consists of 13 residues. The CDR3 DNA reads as TGTGCCAGCAGCCCAGGGTACTCCACTGAAGCTTTCTTT. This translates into CASSPGYSTEAFF.

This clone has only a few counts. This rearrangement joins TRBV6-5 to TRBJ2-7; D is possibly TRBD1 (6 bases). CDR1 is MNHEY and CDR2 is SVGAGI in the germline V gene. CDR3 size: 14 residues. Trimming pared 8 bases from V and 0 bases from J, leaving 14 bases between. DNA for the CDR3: TGTGCCAGCGGTTGGGGGCCGAGCTCCTACGAGCAGTACTTC. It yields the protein CASGWGPSSYEQYF.

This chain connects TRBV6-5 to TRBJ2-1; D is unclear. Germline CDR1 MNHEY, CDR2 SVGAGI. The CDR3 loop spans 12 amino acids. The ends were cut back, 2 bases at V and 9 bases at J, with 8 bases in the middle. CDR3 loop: CASSYGPREQFF. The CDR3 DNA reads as TGTGCCAGCAGTTACGGGCCCCGTGAGCAGTTCTTC.

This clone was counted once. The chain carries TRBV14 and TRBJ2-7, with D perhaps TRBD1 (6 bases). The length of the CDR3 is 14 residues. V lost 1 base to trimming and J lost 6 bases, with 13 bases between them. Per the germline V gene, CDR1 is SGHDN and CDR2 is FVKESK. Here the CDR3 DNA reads TGTGCCAGCAGCCAAGCCGACAGGCCGCGCGAGCAGTACTTC. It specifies CASSQADRPREQYF.

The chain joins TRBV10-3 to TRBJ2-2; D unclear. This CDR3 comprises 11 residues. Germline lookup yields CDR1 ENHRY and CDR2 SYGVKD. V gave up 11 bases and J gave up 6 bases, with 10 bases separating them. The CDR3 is CAAAESGELFF. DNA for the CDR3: TGTGCCGCGGCGGAGTCCGGGGAGCTGTTTTTT.

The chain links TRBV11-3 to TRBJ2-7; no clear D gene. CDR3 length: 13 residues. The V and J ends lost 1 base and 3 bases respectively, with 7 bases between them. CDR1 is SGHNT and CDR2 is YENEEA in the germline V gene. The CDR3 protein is CASSLGPNYEQYF. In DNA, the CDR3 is TGTGCCAGCAGCTTAGGGCCGAACTACGAGCAGTACTTC.

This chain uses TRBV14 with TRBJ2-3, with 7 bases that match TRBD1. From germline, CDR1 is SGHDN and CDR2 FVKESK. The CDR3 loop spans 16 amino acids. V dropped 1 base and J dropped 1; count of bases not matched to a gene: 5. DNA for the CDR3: TGTGCCAGCAGCCAAGGACAGGGTTTGGGCACAGATACGCAGTATTTT. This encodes CASSQGQGLGTDTQYF. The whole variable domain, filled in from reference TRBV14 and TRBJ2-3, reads EAGVTQFPSHSVIEKGQTVTLRCDPISGHDNLYWYRRVMGKEIKFLLHFVKESKQDESGMPNNRFLAERTGGTYSTLKVQPAELEDSGVYFCASSQGQGLGTDTQYFGPGTRLTVL.

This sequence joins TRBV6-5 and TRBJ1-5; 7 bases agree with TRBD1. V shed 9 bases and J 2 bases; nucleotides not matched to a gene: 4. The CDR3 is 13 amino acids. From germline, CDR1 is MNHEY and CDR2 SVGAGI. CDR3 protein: CASTTGGNQPQHF. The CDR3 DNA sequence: TGTGCCAGTACTACAGGGGGCAATCAGCCCCAGCATTTT.

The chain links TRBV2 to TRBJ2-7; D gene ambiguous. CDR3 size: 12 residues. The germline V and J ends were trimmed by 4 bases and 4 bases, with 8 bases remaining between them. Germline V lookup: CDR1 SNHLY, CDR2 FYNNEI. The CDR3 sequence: CASSGSQYEQYF. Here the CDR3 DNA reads TGTGCCAGCAGTGGGAGTCAATACGAGCAGTACTTC.

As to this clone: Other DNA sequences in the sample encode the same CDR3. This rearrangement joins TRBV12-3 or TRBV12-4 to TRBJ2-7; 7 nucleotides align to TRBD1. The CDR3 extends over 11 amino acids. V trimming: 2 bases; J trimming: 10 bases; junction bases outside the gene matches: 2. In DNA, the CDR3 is TGTGCCAGCAGTTTACGAGGGGGCCAGTACTTC. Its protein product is CASSLRGGQYF.

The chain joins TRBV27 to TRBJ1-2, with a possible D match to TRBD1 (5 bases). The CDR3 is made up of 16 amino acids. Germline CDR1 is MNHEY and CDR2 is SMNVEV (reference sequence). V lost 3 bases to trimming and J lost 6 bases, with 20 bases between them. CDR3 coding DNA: TGTGCCAGCAGTTTGTCCGAGGTGGCAGGGCGGCATGGCTACACCTTC. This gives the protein CASSLSEVAGRHGYTF.

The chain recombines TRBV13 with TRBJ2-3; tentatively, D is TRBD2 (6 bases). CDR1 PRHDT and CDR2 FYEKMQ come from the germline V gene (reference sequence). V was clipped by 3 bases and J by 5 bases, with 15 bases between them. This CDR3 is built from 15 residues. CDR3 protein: CASSLPGGVGDTQYF. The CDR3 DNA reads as TGTGCCAGCAGCTTGCCGGGCGGGGTGGGAGATACGCAGTATTTT.

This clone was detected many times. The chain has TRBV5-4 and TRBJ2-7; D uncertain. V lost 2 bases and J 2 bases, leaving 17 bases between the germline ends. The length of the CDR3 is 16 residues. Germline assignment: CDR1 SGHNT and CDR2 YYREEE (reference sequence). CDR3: CASSLRGRRKTYEQYF. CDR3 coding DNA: TGTGCCAGCAGCTTACGAGGAAGGCGGAAGACCTACGAGCAGTACTTC. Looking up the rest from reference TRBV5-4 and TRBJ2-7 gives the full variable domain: ETGVTQSPTHLIKTRGQQVTLRCSSQSGHNTVSWYQQALGQGPQFIFQYYREEENGRGNFPPRFSGLQFPNYSSELNVNALELDDSALYLCASSLRGRRKTYEQYFGPGTRLTVT.

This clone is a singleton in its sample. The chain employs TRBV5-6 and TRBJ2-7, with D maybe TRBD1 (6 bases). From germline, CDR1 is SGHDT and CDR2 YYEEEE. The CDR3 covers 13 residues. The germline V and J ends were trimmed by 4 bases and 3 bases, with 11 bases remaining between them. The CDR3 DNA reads TGTGCCAGCAGCCGACAGGCCGACTACGAGCAGTACTTC. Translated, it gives CASSRQADYEQYF.

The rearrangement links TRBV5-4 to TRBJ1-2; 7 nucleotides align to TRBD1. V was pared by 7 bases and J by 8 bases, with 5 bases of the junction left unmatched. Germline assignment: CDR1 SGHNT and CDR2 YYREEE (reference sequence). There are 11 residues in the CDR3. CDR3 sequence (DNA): TGTGCCAGCCCGGGGACAGACGGCTACACCTTC. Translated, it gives CASPGTDGYTF.

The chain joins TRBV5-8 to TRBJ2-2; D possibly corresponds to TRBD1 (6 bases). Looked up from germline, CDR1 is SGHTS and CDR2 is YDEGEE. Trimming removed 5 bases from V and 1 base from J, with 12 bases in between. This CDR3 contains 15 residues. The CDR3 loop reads CASSYLQGNTGELFF. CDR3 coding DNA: TGTGCCAGCAGTTACCTACAGGGGAACACCGGGGAGCTGTTTTTT.

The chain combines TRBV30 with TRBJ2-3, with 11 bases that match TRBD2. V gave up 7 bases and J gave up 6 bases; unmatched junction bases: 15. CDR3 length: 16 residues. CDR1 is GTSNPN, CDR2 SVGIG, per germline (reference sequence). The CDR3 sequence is CASKRRLAGLVDTQYF. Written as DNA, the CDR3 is TGTGCCTCGAAACGCCGACTAGCGGGGTTGGTGGATACGCAGTATTTT.

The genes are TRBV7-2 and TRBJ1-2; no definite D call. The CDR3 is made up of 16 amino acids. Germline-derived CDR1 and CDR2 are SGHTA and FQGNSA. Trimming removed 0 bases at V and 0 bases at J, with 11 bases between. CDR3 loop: CASSLAFGGSNYGYTF. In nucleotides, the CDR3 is TGTGCCAGCAGCTTAGCCTTCGGCGGTTCTAACTATGGCTACACCTTC.

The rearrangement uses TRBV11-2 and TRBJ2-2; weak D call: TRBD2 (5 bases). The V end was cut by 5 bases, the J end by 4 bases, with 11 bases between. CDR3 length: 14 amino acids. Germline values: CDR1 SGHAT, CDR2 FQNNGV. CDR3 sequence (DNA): TGTGCCAGCAGCACCCGACTACTCACCGGGGAGCTGTTTTTT. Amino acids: CASSTRLLTGELFF. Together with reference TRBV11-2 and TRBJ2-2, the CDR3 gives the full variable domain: EAGVAQSPRYKIIEKRQSVAFWCNPISGHATLYWYQQILGQGPKLLIQFQNNGVVDDSQLPKDRFSAERLKGVDSTLKIQPAKLEDSAVYLCASSTRLLTGELFFGEGSRLTVL.

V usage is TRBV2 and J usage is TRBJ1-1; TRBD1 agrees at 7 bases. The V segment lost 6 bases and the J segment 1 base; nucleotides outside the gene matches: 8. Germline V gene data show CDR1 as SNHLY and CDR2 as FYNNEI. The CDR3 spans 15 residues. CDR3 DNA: TGTGCCAGCAGGGCCGACAGGGAAAGGAACACTGAAGCTTTCTTT. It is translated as CASRADRERNTEAFF.

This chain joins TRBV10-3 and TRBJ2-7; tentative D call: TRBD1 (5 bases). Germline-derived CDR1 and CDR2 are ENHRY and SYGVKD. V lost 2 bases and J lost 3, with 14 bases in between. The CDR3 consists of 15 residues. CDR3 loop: CAISEIGHGYYEQYF. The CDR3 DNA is TGTGCCATCAGTGAGATCGGACACGGCTACTACGAGCAGTACTTC.

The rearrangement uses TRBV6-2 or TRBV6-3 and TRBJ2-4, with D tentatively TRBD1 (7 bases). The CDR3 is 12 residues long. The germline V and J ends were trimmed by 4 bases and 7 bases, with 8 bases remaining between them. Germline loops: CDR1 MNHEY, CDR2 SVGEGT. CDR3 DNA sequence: TGTGCCAGCAGTTCAGGGGGGAACATTCAGTACTTC. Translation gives CASSSGGNIQYF.

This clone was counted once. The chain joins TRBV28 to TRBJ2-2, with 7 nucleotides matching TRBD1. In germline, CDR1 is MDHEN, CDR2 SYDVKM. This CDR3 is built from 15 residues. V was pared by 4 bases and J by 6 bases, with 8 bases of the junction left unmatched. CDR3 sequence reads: CASSSTDRKAGELFF. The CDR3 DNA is TGTGCCAGCAGTTCCACGGACAGGAAGGCCGGGGAGCTGTTTTTT.

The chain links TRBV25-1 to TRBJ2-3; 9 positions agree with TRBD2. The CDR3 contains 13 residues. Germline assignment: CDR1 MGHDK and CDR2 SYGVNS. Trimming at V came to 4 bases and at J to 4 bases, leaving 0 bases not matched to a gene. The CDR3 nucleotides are TGTGCCAGCAGTGGACTAGCGGCAGATACGCAGTATTTT. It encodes CASSGLAADTQYF.